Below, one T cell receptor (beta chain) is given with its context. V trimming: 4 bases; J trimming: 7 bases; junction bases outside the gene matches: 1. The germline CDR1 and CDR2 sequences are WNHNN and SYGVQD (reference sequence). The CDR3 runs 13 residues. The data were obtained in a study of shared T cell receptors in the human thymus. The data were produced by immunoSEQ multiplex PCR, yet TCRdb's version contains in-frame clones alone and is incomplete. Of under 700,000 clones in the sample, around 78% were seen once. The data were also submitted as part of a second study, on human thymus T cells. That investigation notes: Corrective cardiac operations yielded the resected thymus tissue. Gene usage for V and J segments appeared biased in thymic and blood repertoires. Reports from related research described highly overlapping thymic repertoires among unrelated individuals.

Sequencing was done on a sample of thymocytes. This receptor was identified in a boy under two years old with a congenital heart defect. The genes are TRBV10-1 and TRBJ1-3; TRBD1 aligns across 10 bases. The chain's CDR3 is CASSGDRGNTIYF. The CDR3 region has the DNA TGCGCCAGCAGTGGGGACAGGGGTAACACCATATATTTT.